The source of this T cell receptor (beta chain) is a study of OX40 agonist ivuxolimab in advanced cancers. Study-wide context: Of the participants, approximately 36% had some prior anti-PD-1, anti-PD-L1 or anti-CTLA-4 therapy, which was allowed.

Produced via immunoSEQ multiplex PCR; TCRdb's table is partial and in-frame only. The table records roughly 52,000 clones, just under 85% of them present only once. CDR1 and CDR2 (germline): SNHLY, FYNNEI. The CDR3 is made up of 14 amino acids. Trimming stripped 10 bases from V and 5 bases from J, with 20 bases between. Comment on this clone: Its matching antigen is unknown.

Findings of the study overall: Among the least clonally expanded were partial responders at 0.1-3.0 mg/kg.

V gene TRBV2 combines with J gene TRBJ2-5; D may be TRBD1 (6 bases). Source: CD4+ or CD8+ T cells sorted from blood, taken in a trial of the OX40 agonist ivuxolimab. The receptor comes from an adult with an advanced solid tumor such as melanoma, head and neck, liver or kidney cancer. The CDR3 DNA follows: TGTGCCATCTCGAGTACCAGGGGCAGGGAGACCCAGTACTTC. This sequence encodes CAISSTRGRETQYF.